This T cell receptor beta chain was captured in a study of OX40 agonist ivuxolimab in advanced cancers. Study at large: Of the patients, three showed partial responses, one with hepatocellular carcinoma and two with cutaneous melanoma.

Study-level findings and limits: Expanded clones belonging to CD8+ T cells outnumbered, on average, those of CD4+.

This clone is judged medium-sized. The antigen is not known. Libraries were prepared by immunoSEQ multiplex PCR; TCRdb keeps only in-frame clonotypes and omits some of them. The sample yields 30,000 or so clones, roughly four fifths seen once. CDR1 SGHRS and CDR2 YFSETQ come from the germline V gene. The length of the CDR3 is 12 residues. V shed 5 bases and J shed 4 bases, with 9 bases lying between them. The chain uses TRBV5-1 and TRBJ1-1, with D maybe TRBD1 (5 bases). The sequence was obtained from an adult with an advanced solid tumor such as melanoma, head and neck, liver or kidney cancer. Sequencing used CD4+ or CD8+ T cells sorted from blood, obtained in a trial of the OX40 agonist ivuxolimab. Written as DNA, the CDR3 is TGCGCCAGCAGGTTAACAGGCACTGAAGCTTTCTTT. It codes for CASRLTGTEAFF. Full variable domain (outside the CDR3, taken from reference TRBV5-1 and TRBJ1-1): KAGVTQTPRYLIKTRGQQVTLSCSPISGHRSVSWYQQTPGQGLQFLFEYFSETQRNKGNFPGRFSGRQFSNSRSEMNVSTLELGDSALYLCASRLTGTEAFFGQGTRLTVV.